The rows below give T cell receptor beta chains drawn from one sample of a study of shared T cell receptors in the human thymus. The repertoire was sequenced with immunoSEQ multiplex PCR; TCRdb's copy has only in-frame clones and lacks some. The sample contains hundreds of thousands of clones, approximately 95% of which appear only once. Sequencing was carried out using thymocytes. Receptors originate from a human donor. CDR3s include the opening cysteine and the closing phenylalanine or tryptophan. D genes are given only for firm matches. Expanded clones get a size class; other rows say once, few or many, or leave the size out.

CAISPNQAGVPSEANVLTF	TGTGCCATCTCACCAAACCAAGCAGGAGTCCCTTCTGAGGCCAACGTCCTGACTTTC	NA	NA	TRBV19	TRBJ2-6
CASSSRDGATNEKLFF	TGTGCCAGCAGCTCAAGGGACGGTGCAACTAATGAAAAACTGTTTTTT	NA	NA	TRBV5-8	TRBJ1-4
CASHHLGLMKIRTDTQYF	TGTGCCAGCCACCATTTGGGCCTTATGAAAATCCGCACAGATACGCAGTATTTT	NA	NA	TRBV7-9	TRBJ2-3
CASSPRTDSVDQPQHF	TGTGCCAGTAGTCCCAGGACAGACTCAGTAGATCAGCCCCAGCATTTT	NA	NA	TRBV19	TRBJ1-5
CASSESTGVDSYEQYF	TGCGCCAGCAGTGAGTCGACAGGGGTTGATTCCTACGAGCAGTACTTC	NA	TRBD1	TRBV10-1	TRBJ2-7
CASSGQAGTDTQYF	TGTGCCAGCAGTGGGCAAGCGGGCACAGATACGCAGTATTTT	NA	NA	TRBV2	TRBJ2-3
CAGAGDTEAFF	TGTGCCGGAGCGGGGGACACTGAAGCTTTCTTT	NA	NA	TRBV19	TRBJ1-1
CASKQGPNTEAFF	TGTGCCAGCAAGCAGGGACCGAACACTGAAGCTTTCTTT	NA	NA	TRBV6-6	TRBJ1-1
CASSLRIRQETQYF	TGTGCCAGCAGCCTGCGGATACGTCAAGAGACCCAGTACTTC	NA	NA	TRBV7-2	TRBJ2-5
CASSPGQGASLGNSAQYF	TGTGCCAGCAGCCCAGGGCAGGGGGCGTCGTTGGGGAATAGCGCGCAGTACTTC	NA	TRBD1	TRBV5-5	TRBJ2-7
CASSQGRTGGEQYF	TGTGCCAGCAGCCAAGGCCGGACAGGGGGCGAGCAGTACTTC	NA	TRBD1	TRBV14	TRBJ2-7
CASSLLVGVVLYRQPQHF	TGTGCCAGCAGTTTATTGGTGGGGGTGGTCTTGTACAGGCAGCCCCAGCATTTT	NA	NA	TRBV27	TRBJ1-5
CASSLFFSGSSTDTQYF	TGTGCCAGCAGTTTATTCTTTAGCGGTTCTAGCACAGATACGCAGTATTTT	NA	NA	TRBV28	TRBJ2-3
CASSQDSSGSTDTQYF	TGTGCCAGCAGCCAAGATTCGAGCGGGAGTACAGATACGCAGTATTTT	NA	TRBD2	TRBV14	TRBJ2-3
CAWSVRGALNTGELFF	TGTGCCTGGAGTGTACGGGGGGCTCTAAACACCGGGGAGCTGTTTTTT	NA	NA	TRBV30	TRBJ2-2
CAWSVLGPHTEAFF	TGTGCCTGGAGTGTTCTGGGACCGCACACTGAAGCTTTCTTT	NA	NA	TRBV30	TRBJ1-1
CSVEDQREGMDSDTQYF	TGCAGCGTTGAAGATCAAAGGGAAGGGATGGACTCAGATACGCAGTATTTT	NA	NA	TRBV29-1	TRBJ2-3
CASSMAGDDTEAFF	TGTGCCAGTAGTATGGCGGGGGACGACACTGAAGCTTTCTTT	once	NA	TRBV19	TRBJ1-1
CASSQDHRAQTQYF	TGCGCCAGCAGCCAAGACCACAGGGCCCAGACCCAGTACTTC	NA	NA	TRBV4-3	TRBJ2-5
CASSPPYNTEAFF	TGTGCCAGTAGCCCTCCCTATAACACTGAAGCTTTCTTT	NA	NA	TRBV19	TRBJ1-1
CASRAYQETQYF	TGTGCCAGCAGAGCGTACCAAGAGACCCAGTACTTC	once	NA	TRBV28	TRBJ2-5
CASSEGEGSTDTQYF	TGTGCCAGCAGTGAAGGAGAGGGCAGCACAGATACGCAGTATTTT	NA	NA	TRBV2	TRBJ2-3
CASSAPQGRGEQFF	TGTGCCAGCAGCGCCCCACAAGGTAGAGGTGAGCAGTTCTTC	NA	NA	TRBV9	TRBJ2-1
CSVVGAAQETQYF	TGCAGCGTTGTTGGAGCAGCCCAAGAGACCCAGTACTTC	NA	NA	TRBV29-1	TRBJ2-5
CATSRDHANGYF	TGTGCCACCAGCAGAGATCATGCGAATGGGTACTTC	few	NA	TRBV15	TRBJ2-4
CASSLLVHNEQFF	TGTGCCAGCAGCCTTCTAGTCCACAATGAGCAGTTCTTC	NA	NA	TRBV5-4	TRBJ2-1
CRYGLGGAQYF	TGTAGATACGGACTAGGAGGTGCCCAGTACTTC	NA	TRBD2	TRBV20-1	TRBJ2-5
CASSPPPGGAYEQYF	TGTGCCAGCTCACCACCTCCAGGGGGGGCCTACGAGCAGTACTTC	NA	NA	TRBV18	TRBJ2-7
CASSLVTGAEAYNSPLHF	TGTGCCAGCAGCTTAGTGACAGGGGCAGAGGCCTATAATTCACCCCTCCACTTT	NA	TRBD1	TRBV7-6	TRBJ1-6
CASSQVTIRGDTQYF	TGTGCCAGCAGCCAAGTGACCATTCGCGGAGATACGCAGTATTTT	NA	NA	TRBV4-2	TRBJ2-3
CASSLDGTRTYEQYF	TGTGCCAGCAGCTTAGATGGGACACGAACCTACGAGCAGTACTTC	NA	NA	TRBV7-6	TRBJ2-7
CASSLRDGELFF	TGCGCCAGCAGCTTGCGGGACGGGGAGCTGTTTTTT	NA	NA	TRBV5-1	TRBJ2-2
CASSPVVSGSAEQFF	TGTGCCAGCAGCCCTGTCGTTAGCGGGAGTGCTGAGCAGTTCTTC	NA	TRBD2	TRBV7-6	TRBJ2-1
CASSVGTFLETQYF	TGTGCCAGCAGCGTCGGGACTTTTTTAGAGACCCAGTACTTC	NA	NA	TRBV9	TRBJ2-5
CASRPLGQGAVSTEAFF	TGTGCCAGCAGGCCCCTAGGACAGGGGGCGGTGAGCACTGAAGCTTTCTTT	NA	TRBD1	TRBV27	TRBJ1-1
CASSTPSGRAMSNEQFF	TGTGCCAGTAGTACCCCCAGCGGGAGGGCCATGTCCAATGAGCAGTTCTTC	NA	TRBD2	TRBV19	TRBJ2-1
CASSAPNYGYTF	TGTGCCAGCAGCGCCCCTAACTATGGCTACACCTTC	NA	NA	TRBV9	TRBJ1-2
CAWRGPLSYEQYF	TGTGCCTGGAGGGGGCCCCTCTCCTACGAGCAGTACTTC	NA	NA	TRBV30	TRBJ2-7
CASSPRTGGNTGELFF	TGTGCCAGCAGCCCCCGGACAGGGGGAAACACCGGGGAGCTGTTTTTT	NA	TRBD1	TRBV9	TRBJ2-2
CASRRHRDSNQPQHF	TGTGCCAGCAGAAGACACCGGGACAGCAATCAGCCCCAGCATTTT	NA	NA	TRBV5-6	TRBJ1-5
CASSVTSGSGYNEQFF	TGTGCCAGCAGCGTAACTAGCGGGAGTGGATACAATGAGCAGTTCTTC	once	TRBD2	TRBV9	TRBJ2-1
CASSEALGFRESTEAFF	TGTGCCAGCAGTGAAGCCTTGGGCTTCAGGGAAAGCACTGAAGCTTTCTTT	NA	NA	TRBV6-1	TRBJ1-1
CASSQQSWRKRGTGELFF	TGTGCCAGCAGCCAACAATCATGGCGGAAAAGAGGTACCGGGGAGCTGTTTTTT	NA	NA	TRBV7-2	TRBJ2-2
CASSPGGGGRMNINEKLFF	TGTGCCAGCTCACCAGGAGGAGGGGGCCGAATGAATATTAATGAAAAACTGTTTTTT	NA	TRBD1	TRBV18	TRBJ1-4
CASSPTRGTGGTDTQYF	TGCGCCAGCAGCCCAACCCGGGGGACAGGGGGCACAGATACGCAGTATTTT	NA	TRBD1	TRBV5-1	TRBJ2-3
CASSVIRDHPYEQYF	TGTGCCAGCAGTGTGATCCGGGATCACCCCTACGAGCAGTACTTC	NA	NA	TRBV6-1	TRBJ2-7
CASSPGTRGQPQHF	TGTGCCAGCTCACCGGGGACCAGAGGTCAGCCCCAGCATTTT	NA	NA	TRBV18	TRBJ1-5
CASSYGRGRRRLFF	TGTGCCAGCAGTTACGGCAGGGGACGCCGGAGGCTGTTTTTT	NA	NA	TRBV6-5	TRBJ2-2
CASSLGEATDTQYF	TGCGCCAGCAGCTTGGGGGAAGCCACAGATACGCAGTATTTT	once	NA	TRBV5-1	TRBJ2-3
CASGPQDTQYF	TGTGCCAGTGGGCCGCAGGATACGCAGTATTTT	NA	NA	TRBV28	TRBJ2-3
CASSQEGLNEQFF	TGCGCCAGCAGCCAAGAGGGCCTGAATGAGCAGTTCTTC	NA	NA	TRBV4-3	TRBJ2-1
CASSDSRPGELFF	TGTGCCAGCAGTGACTCGAGGCCCGGGGAGCTGTTTTTT	NA	NA	TRBV6-4	TRBJ2-2
CASVIGQTHTDTQYF	TGTGCCAGCGTGATCGGCCAAACCCACACAGATACGCAGTATTTT	NA	NA	TRBV7-2	TRBJ2-3
CASSHFDEQYF	TGTGCCAGCAGCCACTTTGACGAGCAGTACTTC	NA	NA	TRBV4-2	TRBJ2-7
CASSCAGGPHGDNEQFF	TGTGCCAGTAGTTGTGCGGGAGGCCCTCATGGCGATAATGAGCAGTTCTTC	NA	TRBD2	TRBV19	TRBJ2-1
CASGLVQGLESEQFF	TGTGCTAGTGGTTTGGTACAGGGTCTGGAAAGTGAGCAGTTCTTC	NA	NA	TRBV12-5	TRBJ2-1
CASSLYSNQPQHF	TGTGCCAGCAGCTTATATAGCAATCAGCCCCAGCATTTT	NA	NA	TRBV28	TRBJ1-5
CASSSKGYEQYF	TGCGCCAGCAGCTCTAAGGGGTACGAGCAGTACTTC	NA	NA	TRBV5-1	TRBJ2-7
CASSRIPKSSGNTIYF	TGTGCCAGCAGCCGAATCCCAAAGAGCTCTGGAAACACCATATATTTT	few	NA	TRBV5-4	TRBJ1-3